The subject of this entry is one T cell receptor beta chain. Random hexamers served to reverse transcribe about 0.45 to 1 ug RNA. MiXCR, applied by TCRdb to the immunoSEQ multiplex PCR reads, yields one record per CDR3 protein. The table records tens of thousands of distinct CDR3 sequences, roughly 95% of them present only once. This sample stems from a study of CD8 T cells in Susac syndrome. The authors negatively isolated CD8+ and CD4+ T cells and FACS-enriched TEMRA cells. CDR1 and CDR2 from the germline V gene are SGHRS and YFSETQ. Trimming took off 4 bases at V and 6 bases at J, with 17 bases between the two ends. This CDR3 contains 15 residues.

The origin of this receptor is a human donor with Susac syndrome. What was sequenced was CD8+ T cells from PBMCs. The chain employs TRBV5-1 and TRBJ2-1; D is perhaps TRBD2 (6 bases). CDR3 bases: TGCGCCAGCAGCCCCAGGGAGGAGATCCTCAATGAGCAGTTCTTC. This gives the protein CASSPREEILNEQFF. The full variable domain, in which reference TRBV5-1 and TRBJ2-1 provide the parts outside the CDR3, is KAGVTQTPRYLIKTRGQQVTLSCSPISGHRSVSWYQQTPGQGLQFLFEYFSETQRNKGNFPGRFSGRQFSNSRSEMNVSTLELGDSALYLCASSPREEILNEQFFGPGTRLTVL.